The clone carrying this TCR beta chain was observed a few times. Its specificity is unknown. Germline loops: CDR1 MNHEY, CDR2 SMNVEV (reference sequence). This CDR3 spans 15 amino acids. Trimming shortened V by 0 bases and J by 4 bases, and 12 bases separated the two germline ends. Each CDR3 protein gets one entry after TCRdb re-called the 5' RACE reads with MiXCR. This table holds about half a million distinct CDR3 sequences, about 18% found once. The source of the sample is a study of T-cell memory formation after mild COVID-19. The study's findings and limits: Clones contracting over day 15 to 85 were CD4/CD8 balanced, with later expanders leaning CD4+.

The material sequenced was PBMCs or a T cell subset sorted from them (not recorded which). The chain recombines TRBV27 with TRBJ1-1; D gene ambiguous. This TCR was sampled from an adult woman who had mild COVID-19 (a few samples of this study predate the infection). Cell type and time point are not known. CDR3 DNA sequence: TGTGCCAGCAGTTTATCACCGGGTATGGGCACTGAAGCTTTCTTT. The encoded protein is CASSLSPGMGTEAFF.